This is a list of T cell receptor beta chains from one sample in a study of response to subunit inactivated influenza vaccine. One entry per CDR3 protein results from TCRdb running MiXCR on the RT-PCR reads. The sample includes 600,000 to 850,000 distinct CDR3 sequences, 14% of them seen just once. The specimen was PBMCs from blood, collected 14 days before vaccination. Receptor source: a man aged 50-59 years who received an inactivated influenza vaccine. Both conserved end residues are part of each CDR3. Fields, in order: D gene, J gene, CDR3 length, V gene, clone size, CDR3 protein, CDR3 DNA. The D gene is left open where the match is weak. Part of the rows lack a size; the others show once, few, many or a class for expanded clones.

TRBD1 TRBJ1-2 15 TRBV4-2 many CASSQEGTDNYGYTF TGTGCCAGCAGCCAAGAAGGGACAGATAACTATGGCTACACCTTC
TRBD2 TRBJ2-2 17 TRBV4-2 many CASSQGESSGNTGELFF TGTGCCAGCAGCCAAGGGGAATCTAGCGGTAACACCGGGGAGCTGTTTTTT
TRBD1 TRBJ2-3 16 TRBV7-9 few CASSFLWGQADERQYF TGTGCCAGCAGCTTCCTATGGGGACAGGCCGATGAAAGGCAGTATTTT
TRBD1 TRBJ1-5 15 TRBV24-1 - CATSAQGGIWQPQHF TGTGCCACCAGCGCTCAGGGGGGGATCTGGCAGCCCCAGCATTTT
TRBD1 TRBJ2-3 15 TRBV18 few CASSLPGQGIYTQYF TGTGCCAGCTCACTTCCGGGACAGGGGATCTATACGCAGTATTTT
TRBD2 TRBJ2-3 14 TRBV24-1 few CATRASGSPDTQYF TGTGCCACCAGAGCTAGCGGGAGCCCAGATACGCAGTATTTT
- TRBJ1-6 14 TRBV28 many CASTIGGYNSPLHF TGTGCCAGCACCATCGGAGGGTATAATTCACCCCTCCACTTT
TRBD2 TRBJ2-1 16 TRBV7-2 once CASSLGGTRLYNEQFF TGTGCCAGCAGCTTAGGGGGGACTAGGCTCTACAATGAGCAGTTCTTC
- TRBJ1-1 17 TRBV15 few CATSRDRTPVGNTEAFF TGTGCCACCAGCAGAGACCGGACGCCCGTTGGGAACACTGAAGCTTTCTTT
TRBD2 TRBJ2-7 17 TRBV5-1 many CASSLGSGSTFSYEQYF TGCGCCAGCAGCTTGGGTAGCGGGAGTACTTTTTCCTACGAGCAGTACTTC
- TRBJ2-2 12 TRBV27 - CASSPSAGGLFF TGTGCCAGCAGCCCCAGCGCCGGGGGGCTGTTTTTT
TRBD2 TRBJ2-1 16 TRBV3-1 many CASRLAGTSDDNEQFF TGTGCCAGCAGGCTTGCCGGGACTAGCGACGACAATGAGCAGTTCTTC
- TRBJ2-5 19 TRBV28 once CASSPRGRIWTLQKETQYF TGTGCCAGCAGTCCCCGGGGGAGGATATGGACTTTACAGAAAGAGACCCAGTACTTC
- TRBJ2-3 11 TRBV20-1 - CSAPRSETQYF TGCAGTGCTCCCCGGAGTGAGACGCAGTATTTT
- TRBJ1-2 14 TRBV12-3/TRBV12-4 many CASSSRRGNYGYTF TGTGCCAGCAGTTCCCGAAGGGGAAACTATGGCTACACCTTC
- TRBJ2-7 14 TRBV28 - CASSLGRGKGGQYF TGTGCCAGCAGTTTAGGACGCGGGAAGGGGGGACAGTACTTC
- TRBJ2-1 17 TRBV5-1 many CASSLEYPRRLYNEQFF TGCGCCAGCAGCTTGGAGTATCCTCGGCGCCTTTACAATGAGCAGTTCTTC
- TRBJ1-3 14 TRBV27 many CASSLIDSGNTIYF TGTGCCAGCAGTTTAATCGACTCTGGAAACACCATATATTTT
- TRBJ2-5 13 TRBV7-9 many CASSLRLQETQYF TGTGCCAGCAGCTTACGGCTCCAAGAGACCCAGTACTTC
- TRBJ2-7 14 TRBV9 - CASSVGSPPYEQYF TGTGCCAGCAGCGTAGGTAGCCCGCCCTACGAGCAGTACTTC
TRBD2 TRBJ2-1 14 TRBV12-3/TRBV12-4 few CASSHPGLAGGQFF TGTGCCAGCAGCCACCCGGGACTAGCGGGGGGGCAATTCTTC
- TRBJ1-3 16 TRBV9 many CASSSRTQNSGNTIYF TGTGCCAGCAGCTCAAGGACACAGAACTCTGGAAACACCATATATTTT
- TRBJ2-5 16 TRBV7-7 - CGSSLAGPGVEETQYF TGTGGCAGCAGCTTAGCCGGTCCAGGGGTGGAAGAGACCCAGTACTTC
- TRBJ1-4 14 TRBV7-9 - CASSLVQGREKLFF TGTGCCAGCAGCTTGGTCCAGGGCCGGGAAAAACTGTTTTTT
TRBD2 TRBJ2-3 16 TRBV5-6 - CASSFPLAGDTNTQYF TGTGCCAGCAGCTTCCCCCTAGCGGGGGACACAAATACGCAGTATTTT
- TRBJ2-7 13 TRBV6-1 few CASSVSGTYEQYF TGTGCCAGCAGTGTGTCGGGGACTTACGAGCAGTACTTC
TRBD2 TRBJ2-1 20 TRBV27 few CASSFLVGLAGVRSYNEQFF TGTGCCAGCAGTTTTCTGGTCGGACTAGCGGGAGTCCGGTCCTACAATGAGCAGTTCTTC
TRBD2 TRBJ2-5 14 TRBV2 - CASSERGLKETQYF TGTGCCAGCAGTGAAAGGGGACTAAAAGAGACCCAGTACTTC
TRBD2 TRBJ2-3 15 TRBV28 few CASSQLAGRGDTQYF TGTGCCAGCAGTCAGCTAGCGGGGCGGGGAGATACGCAGTATTTT
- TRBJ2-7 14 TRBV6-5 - CASSYSPSLAEQYF TGTGCCAGCAGTTACAGTCCCTCCCTGGCCGAGCAGTACTTC
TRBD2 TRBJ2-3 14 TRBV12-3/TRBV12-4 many CASGTSGAVDTQYF TGTGCCAGCGGGACTAGCGGGGCGGTAGATACGCAGTATTTT
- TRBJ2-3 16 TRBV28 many CASSPVDSGLLDTQYF TGTGCCAGCAGCCCCGTGGACAGCGGACTGTTGGATACGCAGTATTTT
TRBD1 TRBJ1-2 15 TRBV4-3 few CASSQAGGPNYGYTF TGCGCCAGCAGCCAAGCAGGGGGACCAAACTATGGCTACACCTTC
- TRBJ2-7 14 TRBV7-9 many CASSLAEVSYEQYF TGTGCCAGCAGCTTAGCGGAGGTTTCCTACGAGCAGTACTTC
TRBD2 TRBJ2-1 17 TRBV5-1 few CASSSGLAGQPTNEQFF TGCGCCAGCAGCTCGGGACTAGCGGGACAACCCACCAATGAGCAGTTCTTC
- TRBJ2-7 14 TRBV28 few CASSLAAASYEQYF TGTGCCAGCAGTTTGGCAGCGGCCTCCTACGAGCAGTACTTC
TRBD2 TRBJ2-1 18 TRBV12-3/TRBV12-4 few CASTPPGLAASSYNEQFF TGTGCCAGCACCCCCCCCGGACTAGCCGCGAGCTCCTACAATGAGCAGTTCTTC
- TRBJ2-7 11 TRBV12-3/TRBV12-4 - CASRQGGEQYF TGTGCCAGCCGGCAGGGCGGGGAGCAGTACTTC
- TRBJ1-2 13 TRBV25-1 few CASRHTGLDGYTF TGTGCCAGCAGACATACAGGGCTGGATGGCTACACCTTC
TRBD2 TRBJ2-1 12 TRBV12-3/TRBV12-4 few CASRAGGGEQFF TGTGCCAGCAGAGCGGGCGGGGGTGAGCAGTTCTTC
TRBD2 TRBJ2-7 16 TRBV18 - CASSPTVGLQIYEQYF TGTGCCAGCTCACCCACGGTGGGACTACAAATCTACGAGCAGTACTTC
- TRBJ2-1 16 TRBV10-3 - CAISKLTTRQGGEQFF TGTGCCATCAGCAAACTTACGACTAGGCAGGGGGGGGAGCAGTTCTTC
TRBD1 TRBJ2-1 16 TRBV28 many CASSSSGTGKGNEQFF TGTGCCAGCAGTTCCTCCGGGACAGGGAAGGGCAATGAGCAGTTCTTC
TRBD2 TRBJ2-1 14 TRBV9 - CASSVVLASGEQFF TGTGCCAGCAGCGTAGTACTAGCGAGTGGTGAGCAGTTCTTC
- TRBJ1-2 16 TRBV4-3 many CASSQESGGVKDGYTF TGCGCCAGCAGCCAAGAATCAGGAGGGGTTAAGGATGGCTACACCTTC
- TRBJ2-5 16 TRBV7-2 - CASSLEDSVGGSGQYF TGTGCCAGCAGCTTAGAGGACAGCGTGGGAGGTAGTGGCCAGTACTTC
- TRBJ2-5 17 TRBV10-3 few CAISESMFLAPQETQYF TGTGCCATCAGTGAGTCGATGTTTTTAGCGCCGCAAGAGACCCAGTACTTC
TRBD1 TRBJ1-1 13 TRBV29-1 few CSVDRGPSTEAFF TGCAGCGTTGATAGGGGGCCAAGCACTGAAGCTTTCTTT
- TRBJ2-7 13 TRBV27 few CASSFNSHSEQYF TGTGCCAGCAGTTTCAACAGCCACAGCGAGCAGTACTTC
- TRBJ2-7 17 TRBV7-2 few CASSHYPGRGSNDEQYF TGTGCCAGCAGCCACTACCCCGGAAGAGGGAGTAACGACGAGCAGTACTTC
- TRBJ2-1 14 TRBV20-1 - CSARAGGRGNEQFF TGCAGTGCTAGAGCCGGGGGTAGGGGGAATGAGCAGTTCTTC
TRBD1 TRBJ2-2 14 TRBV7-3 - CASSRDRSTGELFF TGTGCCAGCAGCCGGGACAGGTCTACCGGGGAGCTGTTTTTT
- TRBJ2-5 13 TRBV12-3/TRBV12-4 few CASSFWKQETQYF TGTGCCAGCAGTTTTTGGAAGCAAGAGACCCAGTACTTC
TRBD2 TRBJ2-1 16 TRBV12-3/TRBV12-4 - CASSLTTGLAYNEQFF TGTGCCAGCAGTCTTACCACGGGACTAGCGTACAATGAGCAGTTCTTC
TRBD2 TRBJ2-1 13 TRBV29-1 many CSVAPSTSGEQFF TGCAGCGTTGCCCCTTCGACTAGCGGTGAGCAGTTCTTC
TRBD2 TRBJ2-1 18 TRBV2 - CASSEAWTSESPYNEQFF TGTGCCAGCAGTGAAGCCTGGACTAGCGAGTCCCCTTACAATGAGCAGTTCTTC
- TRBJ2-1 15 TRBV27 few CASSITVPPYNEQFF TGTGCCAGCAGTATAACAGTACCCCCTTACAATGAGCAGTTCTTC